These T cell receptor beta chains were read from a single sample in a study of cytomegalovirus exposure and HLA in healthy donors. TCRdb keeps only in-frame clones here, not all; method: immunoSEQ multiplex PCR. The sample consists of some 120,000 clones, around 70% of them appearing once. Sequenced: PBMCs. The receptors were sampled from a young man in good health and CMV-seronegative. Each CDR3 is given with its conserved first and last residue. The size of a clone is reported for some rows only, either as once, few or many, or as a class for expanded clones.

clone_size: .; v_call: TRBV7-9; cdr3_length: 15; j_call: TRBJ2-3; cdr3_aa: CASSNQGISTDTQYF
clone_size: .; v_call: TRBV7-2; cdr3_length: 16; j_call: TRBJ2-5; cdr3_aa: CASSWETGRVGETQYF
clone_size: .; v_call: TRBV5-1; cdr3_length: 15; j_call: TRBJ1-2; cdr3_aa: CASSPVPPGGNGYTF
clone_size: .; v_call: TRBV28; cdr3_length: 17; j_call: TRBJ2-2; cdr3_aa: CASSPYGLAGGPRELFF
clone_size: .; v_call: TRBV4-2; cdr3_length: 17; j_call: TRBJ1-6; cdr3_aa: CASSQDGGWAEYPPLHF
clone_size: .; v_call: TRBV7-9; cdr3_length: 16; j_call: TRBJ2-1; cdr3_aa: CASSLVRGGPYNEQFF
clone_size: .; v_call: TRBV11-2; cdr3_length: 12; j_call: TRBJ1-6; cdr3_aa: CASSHSPSPLHF
clone_size: .; v_call: TRBV7-2; cdr3_length: 15; j_call: TRBJ2-5; cdr3_aa: CASSWGGVRQETQYF
clone_size: .; v_call: TRBV28; cdr3_length: 16; j_call: TRBJ1-2; cdr3_aa: CASSLGWGDINYGYTF
clone_size: few; v_call: TRBV5-1; cdr3_length: 17; j_call: TRBJ1-1; cdr3_aa: CASSLGPVGQGSTEAFF
clone_size: .; v_call: TRBV5-1; cdr3_length: 17; j_call: TRBJ2-2; cdr3_aa: CASSPGAGGPFSGELFF
clone_size: .; v_call: TRBV7-2; cdr3_length: 16; j_call: TRBJ1-1; cdr3_aa: CASSVRQSTSNTEAFF
clone_size: once; v_call: TRBV27; cdr3_length: 17; j_call: TRBJ1-5; cdr3_aa: CASSLSLPGLSNQPQHF
clone_size: once; v_call: TRBV11-1; cdr3_length: 17; j_call: TRBJ1-1; cdr3_aa: CASSFHHTDGISTEAFF
clone_size: .; v_call: TRBV7-2; cdr3_length: 15; j_call: TRBJ2-2; cdr3_aa: CASSLVTGSTGELFF
clone_size: .; v_call: TRBV11-3; cdr3_length: 15; j_call: TRBJ2-3; cdr3_aa: CASSLGYRDTDTQYF
clone_size: few; v_call: TRBV5-1; cdr3_length: 16; j_call: TRBJ1-4; cdr3_aa: CASSLFAGQKNEKLFF
clone_size: .; v_call: TRBV7-2; cdr3_length: 16; j_call: TRBJ1-5; cdr3_aa: CASSLLGRGSNQPQHF
clone_size: once; v_call: TRBV18; cdr3_length: 15; j_call: TRBJ1-1; cdr3_aa: CASSPNSLLSTEAFF
clone_size: .; v_call: TRBV7-6; cdr3_length: 16; j_call: TRBJ2-3; cdr3_aa: CASSLEYGSGTDTQYF
clone_size: .; v_call: TRBV6-1; cdr3_length: 18; j_call: TRBJ2-5; cdr3_aa: CASSEESSGRALSGTQYF
clone_size: .; v_call: TRBV29-1; cdr3_length: 13; j_call: TRBJ1-6; cdr3_aa: CSARGGENSPLHF
clone_size: .; v_call: TRBV7-2; cdr3_length: 15; j_call: TRBJ2-3; cdr3_aa: CASSFRLADTDTQYF
clone_size: .; v_call: TRBV7-2; cdr3_length: 13; j_call: TRBJ1-5; cdr3_aa: CASTSRGNQPQHF
clone_size: .; v_call: TRBV11-1; cdr3_length: 15; j_call: TRBJ1-1; cdr3_aa: CASSGTGTANTEAFF
clone_size: few; v_call: TRBV27; cdr3_length: 20; j_call: TRBJ1-5; cdr3_aa: CASSTQNPNETGLGNQPQHF
clone_size: .; v_call: TRBV30; cdr3_length: 12; j_call: TRBJ2-7; cdr3_aa: CAWSPQSLEQYF
clone_size: .; v_call: TRBV9; cdr3_length: 15; j_call: TRBJ2-5; cdr3_aa: CASSLQGTMGETQYF
clone_size: .; v_call: TRBV5-6; cdr3_length: 12; j_call: TRBJ1-2; cdr3_aa: CASSLEGRVTAF
clone_size: .; v_call: TRBV6-1; cdr3_length: 15; j_call: TRBJ2-1; cdr3_aa: CASSDPGQGYNEQFF
clone_size: .; v_call: TRBV27; cdr3_length: 17; j_call: TRBJ1-5; cdr3_aa: CASIPGQGTDSNQPQHF
clone_size: .; v_call: TRBV5-4; cdr3_length: 16; j_call: TRBJ2-2; cdr3_aa: CASSGGTSLNTGELFF
clone_size: few; v_call: TRBV7-3; cdr3_length: 17; j_call: TRBJ2-2; cdr3_aa: CASSLTDSRFSAGELFF
clone_size: .; v_call: TRBV4-1; cdr3_length: 17; j_call: TRBJ2-1; cdr3_aa: CASSHPRSESSYNEQFF
clone_size: few; v_call: TRBV6-4; cdr3_length: 17; j_call: TRBJ1-2; cdr3_aa: CASSQTSSGGPPRGYTF
clone_size: once; v_call: TRBV21-1; cdr3_length: 17; j_call: TRBJ2-7; cdr3_aa: CASSKGSGTGWVAEQYF
clone_size: .; v_call: TRBV7-9; cdr3_length: 13; j_call: TRBJ1-3; cdr3_aa: CASSSLVENTIYF
clone_size: .; v_call: TRBV2; cdr3_length: 15; j_call: TRBJ2-2; cdr3_aa: CASTSGGLNTGELFF
clone_size: .; v_call: TRBV6-5; cdr3_length: 12; j_call: TRBJ1-1; cdr3_aa: CASSSVSTEAFF
clone_size: .; v_call: TRBV7-6; cdr3_length: 12; j_call: TRBJ1-2; cdr3_aa: CASSLDSYGYTF
clone_size: .; v_call: TRBV29-1; cdr3_length: 14; j_call: TRBJ2-3; cdr3_aa: CSVGNRVTGDTQYF
clone_size: .; v_call: TRBV6-1; cdr3_length: 15; j_call: TRBJ2-3; cdr3_aa: CASSDLAGSTDTQYF
clone_size: .; v_call: TRBV2; cdr3_length: 15; j_call: TRBJ1-3; cdr3_aa: CASRSAQGSGNTIYF
clone_size: .; v_call: TRBV5-6; cdr3_length: 16; j_call: TRBJ1-5; cdr3_aa: CASSLLTGGVDQPQHF
clone_size: once; v_call: TRBV19; cdr3_length: 14; j_call: TRBJ2-6; cdr3_aa: CASSTGSGANVLTF
clone_size: .; v_call: TRBV2; cdr3_length: 14; j_call: TRBJ2-2; cdr3_aa: CASSGSRGTGELFF
clone_size: few; v_call: TRBV6-5; cdr3_length: 11; j_call: TRBJ1-1; cdr3_aa: CASTSNTEAFF
clone_size: .; v_call: TRBV27; cdr3_length: 14; j_call: TRBJ2-5; cdr3_aa: CASSFTVQGETQYF
clone_size: .; v_call: TRBV4-2; cdr3_length: 16; j_call: TRBJ2-3; cdr3_aa: CASSQLRTGGTDTQYF
clone_size: once; v_call: TRBV19; cdr3_length: 14; j_call: TRBJ1-1; cdr3_aa: CASTSRGRNTEAFF
clone_size: few; v_call: TRBV29-1; cdr3_length: 12; j_call: TRBJ1-4; cdr3_aa: CSVEGQDEKLFF
clone_size: .; v_call: TRBV14; cdr3_length: 14; j_call: TRBJ2-5; cdr3_aa: CASKVTGPQETQYF
clone_size: .; v_call: TRBV28; cdr3_length: 15; j_call: TRBJ2-1; cdr3_aa: CASSSQPSGGNEQFF
clone_size: few; v_call: TRBV7-3; cdr3_length: 13; j_call: TRBJ1-1; cdr3_aa: CASSPTGPSEAFF
clone_size: .; v_call: TRBV19; cdr3_length: 15; j_call: TRBJ2-7; cdr3_aa: CASSTAAIANYEQYF
clone_size: .; v_call: TRBV28; cdr3_length: 15; j_call: TRBJ2-1; cdr3_aa: CASSEHPGTRNEQFF
clone_size: .; v_call: TRBV5-4; cdr3_length: 15; j_call: TRBJ2-7; cdr3_aa: CASSSGTGGSYEQYF
clone_size: .; v_call: TRBV4-1; cdr3_length: 13; j_call: TRBJ2-3; cdr3_aa: CASSSVGTDTQYF
clone_size: .; v_call: TRBV4-3; cdr3_length: 18; j_call: TRBJ1-3; cdr3_aa: CASSQDPDRAGSGNTIYF